Following are 13 T cell receptor beta chains from one sample sequenced in a study of cytomegalovirus exposure and HLA in healthy donors (dated by TCRdb to the late 2010s). The library was built by means of the immunoSEQ multiplex PCR assay. The multiplex PCR relied on a mix of 60 forward primers for TCR Vbeta segments and 13 reverse primers for TCR Jbeta segments. TCRdb mirrors the immuneACCESS table, restricted to in-frame sequences. Some clones are absent from its copies; in checked studies, under half trace to an unresolved V gene, and the reason for the others is unknown. The sample table records approximately 140,000 clones. The ten largest clones take up 1.5% to 2% of the sample. Sequencing was done on a sample of PBMCs. These receptors originate from a woman between 50 and 59 years old in good health and CMV-seronegative.

This rearrangement joins TRBV10-3 to TRBJ2-5, with D perhaps TRBD2 (5 bases). The CDR3 extends over 12 amino acids. V lost 6 bases and J lost 4, with 9 bases in between. Germline assignment: CDR1 ENHRY and CDR2 SYGVKD. For the CDR3, the DNA is TGTGCCATCAGGGACGGACTAGAGACCCAGTACTTC. Translation: CAIRDGLETQYF.

Details on this clone: This sample also contains other DNA sequences that code for the same CDR3. V and J are TRBV10-3 and TRBJ1-2, with 11 bases matching TRBD1. Germline trimming cut 7 bases from V and 6 bases from J; bases unmatched to any gene: 4. The CDR3 loop spans 13 amino acids. CDR1 is ENHRY, CDR2 SYGVKD, per germline. DNA for the CDR3: TGTGCCATCACTGGGACAGGGGGAGATGGCTACACCTTC. It translates to CAITGTGGDGYTF.

V is TRBV2 and J is TRBJ2-2, with TRBD1 as a possible D gene (7 bases). Trimming took off 5 bases at V and 4 bases at J, with 14 bases between the two ends. CDR3 length: 15 amino acids. Germline CDR1 and CDR2: SNHLY and FYNNEI. The CDR3 bases are TGTGCCAGCAGTCAGGGGGGCTCGGGCACCGGGGAGCTGTTTTTT. Translated, it gives CASSQGGSGTGELFF.

This chain links TRBV6-4 with TRBJ1-5, with 7 bases that match TRBD1. CDR1 is MRHNA and CDR2 is SNTAGT in the germline V gene. V dropped 5 bases and J dropped 2; count of bases not matched to a gene: 3. This CDR3 has 14 amino acids. In DNA, the CDR3 is TGTGCCAGCAGTAACAGGGGTGGCAATCAGCCCCAGCATTTT. Its protein is CASSNRGGNQPQHF.

This rearrangement joins TRBV19 to TRBJ2-7, with a possible D match to TRBD1 (6 bases). Germline lookup yields CDR1 LNHDA and CDR2 SQIVND (reference sequence). There are 15 residues in the CDR3. Between the trimmed V and J ends, which lost 4 bases and 4 bases, there was a span of 17 bases. In DNA form, the CDR3 reads TGTGCCAGTAGTACACCCCGTGGGGGCATTTACGAGCAGTACTTC. This encodes CASSTPRGGIYEQYF.

The V call is TRBV7-2, the J call TRBJ2-7; weak D call: TRBD2 (6 bases). V shed 5 bases and J shed 9 bases, with 20 bases lying between them. The CDR3 is 14 residues long. CDR1 is SGHTA, CDR2 FQGNSA, per germline. CDR3 DNA: TGTGCCAGCAGCCTCCCCGGTGGGATCGGGGGGCAGTACTTC. Amino acids: CASSLPGGIGGQYF. The whole variable domain, remainder taken from reference TRBV7-2 and TRBJ2-7, is GAGVSQSPSNKVTEKGKDVELRCDPISGHTALYWYRQSLGQGLEFLIYFQGNSAPDKSGLPSDRFSAERTGGSVSTLTIQRTQQEDSAVYLCASSLPGGIGGQYFGPGTRLTVT.

The chain employs TRBV5-1 and TRBJ1-1, with 7 bases that match TRBD1. The germline CDR1 and CDR2 sequences are SGHRS and YFSETQ. The CDR3 covers 14 residues. The ends lost 4 bases at V and 5 bases at J; junction bases unmatched: 8. CDR3 sequence reads: CASSRQTGVTEAFF. The CDR3 DNA is TGCGCCAGCAGCAGACAAACAGGGGTTACTGAAGCTTTCTTT.

The chain links TRBV5-1 to TRBJ2-7; 8 positions match TRBD1. Germline assignment: CDR1 SGHRS and CDR2 YFSETQ. Trimming at V came to 0 bases and at J to 5 bases, leaving 4 bases not matched to a gene. The CDR3 runs to 14 residues. As DNA, the CDR3 is TGCGCCAGCAGCTTGGGGGGGACAGGTGACGAGCAGTACTTC. Amino acid sequence: CASSLGGTGDEQYF.

CDR3 sequence: CASSEGRNQPQHF. The CDR3 nucleotides are TGTGCCAGCAGTGAGGGGAGAAATCAGCCCCAGCATTTT. J is TRBJ1-5 and V is TRBV2; D is unclear. Germline V lookup: CDR1 SNHLY, CDR2 FYNNEI. The CDR3 is 13 residues long. V lost 3 bases and J lost 4, with 7 bases in between.

The V gene is TRBV7-3, the J gene TRBJ1-2, with a weak D call TRBD1 (5 bases). Germline V gene lookup returns CDR1 SGHTA and CDR2 FQGTGA. CDR3 length: 13 amino acids. V dropped 5 bases and J dropped 2 bases, with 9 bases sitting between them. In DNA form, the CDR3 reads TGTGCCAGCAGCGGGGCCTCGAACTATGGCTACACCTTC. Its protein is CASSGASNYGYTF.

This chain joins TRBV5-1 and TRBJ1-2; tentative D call: TRBD1 (6 bases). V was cut by 7 bases and J by 4 bases, with 17 bases left in between. The germline gives CDR1 SGHRS, CDR2 YFSETQ. This CDR3 comprises 14 residues. CDR3 in amino acids: CASRPGAGGYGYTF. The CDR3 region has the DNA TGCGCCAGCCGACCAGGGGCGGGTGGCTATGGCTACACCTTC.

J is TRBJ2-1 and V is TRBV13, with a tentative D call TRBD2 (6 bases). CDR3 size: 15 residues. From germline, CDR1 is PRHDT and CDR2 FYEKMQ (reference sequence). V lost 5 bases to trimming and J lost 6 bases, with 17 bases between them. The CDR3 nucleotides are TGTGCCAGCAGCCCCATAGCGGAGGAATTCAATGAGCAGTTCTTC. Translation: CASSPIAEEFNEQFF.

The chain combines TRBV5-4 with TRBJ2-5; TRBD1 is a possible D gene (5 bases). From germline, CDR1 is SGHNT and CDR2 YYREEE (reference sequence). The V end was cut by 4 bases, the J end by 4 bases, with 11 bases between. The CDR3 spans 13 residues. CDR3 amino acids: CASSRQQGETQYF. DNA of the CDR3: TGTGCCAGCAGCCGACAGCAGGGAGAGACCCAGTACTTC.